This T cell receptor beta chain was recovered during a study of blood T cell repertoires in COVID-19. The Seattle patients joined while their infection was active and were tracked longitudinally afterward. Germline lookup yields CDR1 LNHDA and CDR2 SQIVND (reference sequence). The CDR3 loop spans 15 amino acids. V dropped 3 bases and J dropped 9 bases, with 18 bases sitting between them. Profiling relied on immunoSEQ multiplex PCR, and the TCRdb table lists in-frame clones only, not all of them. The sample shows some 240,000 clones, about 90% of them seen only once. Sequencing was performed on peripheral blood. This clonotype originated in a woman aged 55 to 70 with COVID-19, enrolled during active disease. The chain links TRBV19 to TRBJ1-5; TRBD1 is a possible D gene (5 bases). CDR3 DNA sequence: TGTGCCAGTAGTATCGCTGGGACGGGAGGTATGCCCCAGCATTTT. Protein product: CASSIAGTGGMPQHF.